Below, one T cell receptor (beta chain) is given with its context. An end of the junction differs from the germline gene, which may be a read error. Assay: immunoSEQ multiplex PCR; the TCRdb copy retains only in-frame clones and omits some. The table includes over 65,000 clones, approximately 90% detected once. These data come from a study of T cell changes during pregnancy in multiple sclerosis. The CDR3 sequence is 11 residues long. Looked up from germline, CDR1 is PRHDT and CDR2 is FYEKMQ (reference sequence). The source of this sequence is a female donor in good health, enrolled as a control in a pregnancy study. Source: peripheral blood, taken in the first trimester of pregnancy. This chain links TRBV13 with TRBJ1-3; no firm D call. The DNA of the CDR3 is TGTGCCAGCAGCTTAGGTACACTAGAAACCTTT. Amino acids: CASSLGTLETF. Combining the CDR3 with reference TRBV13 and TRBJ1-3 gives the whole variable domain AAGVIQSPRHLIKEKRETATLKCYPIPRHDTVYWYQQGPGQDPQFLISFYEKMQSDKGSIPDRFSAQQFSDYHSELNMSSLELGDSALYFCASSLGTLETFGEGSWLTVV.